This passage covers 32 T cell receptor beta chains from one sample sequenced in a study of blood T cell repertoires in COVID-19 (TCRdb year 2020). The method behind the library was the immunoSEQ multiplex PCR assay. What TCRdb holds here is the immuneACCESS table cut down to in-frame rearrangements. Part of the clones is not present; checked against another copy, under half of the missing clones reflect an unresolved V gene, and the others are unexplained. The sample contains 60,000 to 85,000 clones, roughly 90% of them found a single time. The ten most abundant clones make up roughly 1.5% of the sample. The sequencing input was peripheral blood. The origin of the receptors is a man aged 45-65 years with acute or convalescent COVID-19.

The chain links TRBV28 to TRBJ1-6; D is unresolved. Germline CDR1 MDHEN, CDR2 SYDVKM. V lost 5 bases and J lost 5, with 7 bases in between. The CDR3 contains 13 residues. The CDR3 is CASSTGNNSPLHF. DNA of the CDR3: TGTGCCAGCAGTACGGGAAATAATTCACCCCTCCACTTT.

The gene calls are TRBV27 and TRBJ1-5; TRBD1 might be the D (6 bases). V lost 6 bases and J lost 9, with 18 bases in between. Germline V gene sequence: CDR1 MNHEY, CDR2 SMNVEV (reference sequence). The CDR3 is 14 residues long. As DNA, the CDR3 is TGTGCCAGCAGACCCGACAGGAGAGGACCGCCCCAGCATTTT. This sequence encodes CASRPDRRGPPQHF.

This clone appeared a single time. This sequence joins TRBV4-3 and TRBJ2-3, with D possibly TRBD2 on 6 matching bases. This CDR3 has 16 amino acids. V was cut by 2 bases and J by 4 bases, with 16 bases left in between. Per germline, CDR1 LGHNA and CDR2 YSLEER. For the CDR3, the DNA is TGCGCCAGCAGCCAAATCGGGACTCCAAGGGCAGATACGCAGTATTTT. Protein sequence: CASSQIGTPRADTQYF.

The CDR3 loop is CASKRRRGDSTDTQYF. In DNA, the CDR3 is TGTGCCAGCAAAAGACGACGCGGGGATAGCACAGATACGCAGTATTTT. The V call is TRBV2, the J call TRBJ2-3; D is possibly TRBD2 (6 bases). The V and J ends lost 7 bases and 0 bases respectively, with 17 bases between them. This CDR3 has 16 amino acids. Germline CDR1 is SNHLY and CDR2 is FYNNEI.

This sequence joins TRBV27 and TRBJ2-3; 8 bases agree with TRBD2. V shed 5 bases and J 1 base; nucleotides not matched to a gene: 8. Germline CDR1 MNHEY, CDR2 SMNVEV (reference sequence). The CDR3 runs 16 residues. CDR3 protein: CASSPQTSAGTDTQYF. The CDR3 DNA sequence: TGTGCCAGCAGTCCCCAGACTAGCGCGGGCACAGATACGCAGTATTTT.

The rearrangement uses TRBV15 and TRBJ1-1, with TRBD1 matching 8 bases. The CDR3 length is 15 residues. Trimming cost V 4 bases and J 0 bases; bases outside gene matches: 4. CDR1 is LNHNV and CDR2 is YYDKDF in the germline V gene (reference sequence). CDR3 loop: CATSKGDRMNTEAFF. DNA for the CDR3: TGTGCCACCAGCAAGGGGGACAGGATGAACACTGAAGCTTTCTTT.

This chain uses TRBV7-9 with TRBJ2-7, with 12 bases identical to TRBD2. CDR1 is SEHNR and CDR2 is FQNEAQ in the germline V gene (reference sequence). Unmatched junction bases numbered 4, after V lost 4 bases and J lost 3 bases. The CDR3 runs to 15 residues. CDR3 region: CASSSGTSGHYEQYF. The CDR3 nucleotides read TGTGCCAGCAGCTCCGGGACTAGCGGGCACTACGAGCAGTACTTC.

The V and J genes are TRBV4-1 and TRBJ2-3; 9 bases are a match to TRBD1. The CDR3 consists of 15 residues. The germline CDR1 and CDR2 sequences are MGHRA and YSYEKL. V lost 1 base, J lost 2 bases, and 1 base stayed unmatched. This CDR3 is CASSQGQGDTDTQYF. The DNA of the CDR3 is TGCGCCAGCAGCCAAGGACAGGGGGACACAGATACGCAGTATTTT.

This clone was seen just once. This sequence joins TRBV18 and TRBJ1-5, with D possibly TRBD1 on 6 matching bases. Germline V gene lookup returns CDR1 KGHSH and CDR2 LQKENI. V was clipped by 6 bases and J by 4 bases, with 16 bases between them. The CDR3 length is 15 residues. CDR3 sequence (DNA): TGTGCCAGCTCCCAGGGGACGCTCGTAAATCAGCCCCAGCATTTT. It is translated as CASSQGTLVNQPQHF.

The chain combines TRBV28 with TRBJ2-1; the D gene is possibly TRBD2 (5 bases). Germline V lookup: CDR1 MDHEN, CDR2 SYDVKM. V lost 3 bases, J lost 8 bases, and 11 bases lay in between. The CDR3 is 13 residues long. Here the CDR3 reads CASSLEGGHEQFF. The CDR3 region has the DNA TGTGCCAGCAGTTTGGAAGGAGGCCATGAGCAGTTCTTC.

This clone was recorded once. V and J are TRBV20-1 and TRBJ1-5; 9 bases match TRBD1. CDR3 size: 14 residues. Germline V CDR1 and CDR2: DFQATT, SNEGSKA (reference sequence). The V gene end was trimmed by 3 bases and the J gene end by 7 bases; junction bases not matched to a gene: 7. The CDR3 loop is CSASRLDRGQPQHF. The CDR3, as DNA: TGCAGTGCTAGTCGGCTGGACAGGGGACAGCCCCAGCATTTT.

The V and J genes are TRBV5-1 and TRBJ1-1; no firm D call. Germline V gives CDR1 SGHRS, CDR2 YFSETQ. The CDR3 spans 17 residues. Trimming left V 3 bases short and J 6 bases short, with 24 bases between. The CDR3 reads CASSYLSGSSIGSEAFF. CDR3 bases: TGCGCCAGCAGCTACCTGAGTGGGAGTTCGATCGGGTCTGAAGCTTTCTTT.

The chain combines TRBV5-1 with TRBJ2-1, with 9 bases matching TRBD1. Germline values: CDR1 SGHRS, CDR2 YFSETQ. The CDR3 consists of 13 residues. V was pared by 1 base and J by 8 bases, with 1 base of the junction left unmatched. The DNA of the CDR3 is TGCGCCAGCAGCTTGAACAGGGGGCATGAGCAGTTCTTC. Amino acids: CASSLNRGHEQFF.

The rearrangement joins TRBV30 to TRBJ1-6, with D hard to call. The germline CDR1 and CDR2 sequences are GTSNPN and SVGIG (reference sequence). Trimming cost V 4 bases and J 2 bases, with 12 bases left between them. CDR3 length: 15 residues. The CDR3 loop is CAWKSGETYNSPLHF. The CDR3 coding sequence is TGTGCCTGGAAGAGCGGGGAGACCTATAATTCACCCCTCCACTTT.

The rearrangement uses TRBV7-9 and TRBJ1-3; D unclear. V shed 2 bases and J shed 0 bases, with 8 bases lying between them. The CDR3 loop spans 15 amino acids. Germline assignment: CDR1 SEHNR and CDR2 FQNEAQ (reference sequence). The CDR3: CASSLQANSGNTIYF. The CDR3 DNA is TGTGCCAGCAGCTTACAGGCGAACTCTGGAAACACCATATATTTT. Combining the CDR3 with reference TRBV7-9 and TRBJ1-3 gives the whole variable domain DTGVSQNPRHKITKRGQNVTFRCDPISEHNRLYWYRQTLGQGPEFLTYFQNEAQLEKSRLLSDRFSAERPKGSFSTLEIQRTEQGDSAMYLCASSLQANSGNTIYFGEGSWLTVV.

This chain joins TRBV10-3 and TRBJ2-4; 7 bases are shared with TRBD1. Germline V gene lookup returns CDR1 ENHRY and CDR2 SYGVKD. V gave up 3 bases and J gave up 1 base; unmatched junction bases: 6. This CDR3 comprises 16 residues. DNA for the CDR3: TGTGCCATCAGTGACGACAGGGAAGTGGCCAAAAACATTCAGTACTTC. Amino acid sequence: CAISDDREVAKNIQYF.

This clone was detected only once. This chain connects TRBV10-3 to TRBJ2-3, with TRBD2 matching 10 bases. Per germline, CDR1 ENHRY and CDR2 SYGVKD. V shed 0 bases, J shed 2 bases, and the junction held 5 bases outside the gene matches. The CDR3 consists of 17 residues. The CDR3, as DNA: TGTGCCATCAGTGAGTCGAGAACTAGCGGGAACACAGATACGCAGTATTTT. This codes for CAISESRTSGNTDTQYF.

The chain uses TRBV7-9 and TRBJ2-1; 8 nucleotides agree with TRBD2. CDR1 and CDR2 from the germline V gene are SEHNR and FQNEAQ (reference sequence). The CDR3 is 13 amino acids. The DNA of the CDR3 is TGTGCGAGCGGGGGCAGCTCCTACAATGAGCAGTTCTTC. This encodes CASGGSSYNEQFF.

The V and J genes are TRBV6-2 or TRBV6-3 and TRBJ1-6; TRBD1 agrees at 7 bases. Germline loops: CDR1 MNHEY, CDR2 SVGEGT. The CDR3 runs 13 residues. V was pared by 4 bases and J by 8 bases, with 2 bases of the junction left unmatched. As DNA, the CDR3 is TGTGCCAGCAGTTGGGACAGTTATTCACCCCTCCACTTT. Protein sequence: CASSWDSYSPLHF.

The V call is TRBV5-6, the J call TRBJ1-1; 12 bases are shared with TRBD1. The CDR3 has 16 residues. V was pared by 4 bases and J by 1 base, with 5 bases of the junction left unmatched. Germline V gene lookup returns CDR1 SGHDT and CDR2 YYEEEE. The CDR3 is CASSGPGQGANTEAFF. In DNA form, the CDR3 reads TGTGCCAGCAGCGGACCGGGACAGGGGGCGAACACTGAAGCTTTCTTT.

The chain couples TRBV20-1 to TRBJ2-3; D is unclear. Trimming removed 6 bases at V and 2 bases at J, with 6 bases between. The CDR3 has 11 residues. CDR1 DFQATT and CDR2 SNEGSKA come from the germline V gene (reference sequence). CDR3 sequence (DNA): TGCAGTGCGCCAGACACAGATACGCAGTATTTT. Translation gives CSAPDTDTQYF.

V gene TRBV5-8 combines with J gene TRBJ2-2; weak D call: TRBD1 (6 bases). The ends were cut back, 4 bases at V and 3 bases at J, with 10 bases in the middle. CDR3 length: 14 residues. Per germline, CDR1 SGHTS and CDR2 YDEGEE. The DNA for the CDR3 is TGTGCCAGCAGCCCGGGACAATACACCGGGGAGCTGTTTTTT. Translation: CASSPGQYTGELFF.

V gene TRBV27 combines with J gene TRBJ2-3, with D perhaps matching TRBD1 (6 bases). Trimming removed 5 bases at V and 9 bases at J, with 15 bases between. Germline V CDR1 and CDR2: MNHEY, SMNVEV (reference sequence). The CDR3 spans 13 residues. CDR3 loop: CASSAADSVTQYF. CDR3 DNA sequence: TGTGCCAGCAGTGCGGCGGACAGCGTAACGCAGTATTTT.

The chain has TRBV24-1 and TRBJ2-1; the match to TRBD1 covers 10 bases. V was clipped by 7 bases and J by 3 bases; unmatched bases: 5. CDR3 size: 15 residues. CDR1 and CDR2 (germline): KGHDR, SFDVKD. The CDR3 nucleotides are TGTGCCACCAGCCCGACAGGGGGCAGCTACAATGAGCAGTTCTTC. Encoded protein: CATSPTGGSYNEQFF.

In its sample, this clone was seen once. The CDR3 nucleotides are TGTGCCAGCAGCCTCTCCGGGACAGACTACGAGCAGTACTTC. Its protein is CASSLSGTDYEQYF. V and J are TRBV9 and TRBJ2-7, with 7 bases matching TRBD1. CDR1 SGDLS and CDR2 YYNGEE come from the germline V gene. Germline trimming cut 4 bases from V and 3 bases from J; bases unmatched to any gene: 7. This CDR3 spans 14 amino acids.

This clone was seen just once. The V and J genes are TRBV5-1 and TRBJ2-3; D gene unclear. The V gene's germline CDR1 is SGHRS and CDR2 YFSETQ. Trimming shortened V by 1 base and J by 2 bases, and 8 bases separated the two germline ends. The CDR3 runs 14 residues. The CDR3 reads CASSLSSITDTQYF. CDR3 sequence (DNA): TGCGCCAGCAGCTTGAGTTCTATCACAGATACGCAGTATTTT. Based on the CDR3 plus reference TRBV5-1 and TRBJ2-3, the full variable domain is KAGVTQTPRYLIKTRGQQVTLSCSPISGHRSVSWYQQTPGQGLQFLFEYFSETQRNKGNFPGRFSGRQFSNSRSEMNVSTLELGDSALYLCASSLSSITDTQYFGPGTRLTVL.

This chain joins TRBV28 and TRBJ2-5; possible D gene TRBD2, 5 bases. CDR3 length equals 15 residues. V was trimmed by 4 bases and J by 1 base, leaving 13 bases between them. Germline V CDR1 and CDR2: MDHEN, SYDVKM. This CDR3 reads CASSSSYRGQETQYF. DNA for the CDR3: TGTGCCAGCAGTTCCTCGTATCGGGGCCAAGAGACCCAGTACTTC.

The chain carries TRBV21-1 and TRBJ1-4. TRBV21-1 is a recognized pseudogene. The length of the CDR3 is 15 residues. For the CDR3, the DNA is TGTGCCAGCAGCAAATGGGCCCGAGGGAAGGAAAAACTGTTTTTT. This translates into CASSKWARGKEKLFF.

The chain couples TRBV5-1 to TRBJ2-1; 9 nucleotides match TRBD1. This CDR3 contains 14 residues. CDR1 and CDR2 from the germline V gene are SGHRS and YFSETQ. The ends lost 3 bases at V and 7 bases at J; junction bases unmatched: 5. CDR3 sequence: CASSWGQGLNEQFF. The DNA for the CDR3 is TGCGCCAGCAGCTGGGGACAGGGTTTGAATGAGCAGTTCTTC.

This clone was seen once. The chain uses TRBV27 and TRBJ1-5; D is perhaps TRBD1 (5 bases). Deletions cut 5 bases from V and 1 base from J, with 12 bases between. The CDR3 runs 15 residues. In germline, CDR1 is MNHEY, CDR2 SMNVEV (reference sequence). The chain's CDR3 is CASSPGGGSNQPQHF. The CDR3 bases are TGTGCCAGCAGTCCCGGGGGGGGGAGCAATCAGCCCCAGCATTTT.

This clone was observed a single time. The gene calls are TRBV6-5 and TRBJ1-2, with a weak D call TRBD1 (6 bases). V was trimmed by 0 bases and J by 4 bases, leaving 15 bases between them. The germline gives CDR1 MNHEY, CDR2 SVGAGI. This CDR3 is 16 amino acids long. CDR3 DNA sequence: TGTGCCAGCAGTTACTCGATTGGGGGCCCCGGCTATGGCTACACCTTC. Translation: CASSYSIGGPGYGYTF.

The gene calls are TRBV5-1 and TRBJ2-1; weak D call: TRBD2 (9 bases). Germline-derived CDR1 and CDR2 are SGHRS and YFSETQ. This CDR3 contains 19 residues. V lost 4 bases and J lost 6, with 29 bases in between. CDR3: CASSEPDRVLASGINEQFF. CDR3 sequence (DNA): TGCGCCAGCAGCGAACCGGACAGGGTGTTGGCTAGCGGGATCAATGAGCAGTTCTTC.